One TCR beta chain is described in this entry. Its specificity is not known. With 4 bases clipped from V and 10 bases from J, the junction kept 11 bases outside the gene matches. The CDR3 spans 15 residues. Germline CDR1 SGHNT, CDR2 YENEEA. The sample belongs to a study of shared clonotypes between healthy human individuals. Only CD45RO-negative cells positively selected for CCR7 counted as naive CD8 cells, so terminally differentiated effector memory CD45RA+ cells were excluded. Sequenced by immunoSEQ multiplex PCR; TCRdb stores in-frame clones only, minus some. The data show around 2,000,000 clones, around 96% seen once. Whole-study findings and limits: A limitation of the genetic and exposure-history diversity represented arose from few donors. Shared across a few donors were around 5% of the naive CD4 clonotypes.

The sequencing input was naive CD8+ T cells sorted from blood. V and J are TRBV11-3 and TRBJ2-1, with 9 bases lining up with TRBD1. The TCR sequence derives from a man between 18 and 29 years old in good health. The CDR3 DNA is TGTGCCAGCAGCTCCCGGGACAGGGATCCGCAGGAGCAGTTCTTC. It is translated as CASSSRDRDPQEQFF.